Sequencing of this T cell receptor (beta chain) was carried out in a study of regulatory T cells in long-lasting Graves disease. The time point here: newly diagnosed GD, antithyroid drugs for less than 3 months. PBMC RNA served as the TCR library source. Construction of the TCR beta libraries employed iRepertoire HTBI primers in conjunction with Arm-PCR of CDR3 regions. Original processing methods: Samples jointly harbored roughly 60 TRBV and over 11 TRBJ segments. TCRdb reprocessed the multiplex PCR reads via MiXCR and lists one record per CDR3 protein. The V and J calls and clone size come from TCRdb's table, not from the authors' own analysis. The table records roughly 530,000 distinct CDR3 sequences, 15% to 20% of them present only once. This clonotype was counted at least ten times. These data were likewise used in another study, on T cells in Graves' hyperthyroidism and ophthalmopathy.

The sample was peripheral blood mononuclear cells (PBMCs), taken at new diagnosis, from a patient treated with antithyroid drugs. This TCR was recovered from a woman aged 35-65 years with Graves disease.

The CDR3 bases are TGTGCCAGCAGCCCAGGGTATGGCTACACCTTC. Translating gives CASSPGYGYTF. The chain employs TRBV28 and TRBJ1-2; tentative D call: TRBD1 (5 bases). CDR1 MDHEN and CDR2 SYDVKM come from the germline V gene. The V end lost 6 bases, the J end lost 5 bases, and 7 bases lay between the germline ends. CDR3 size: 11 residues.